This T cell receptor (beta chain) came from a study of beta chain features in type 1 diabetes. As for the study in general: Comparable age, gender and cell yields were observed in patients relative to healthy donors. Notes on the study in general: Type 1 diabetes patients had moderately but significantly shorter TCRB CDR3s in all four CD4+ subsets.

Sorting based on CD45RO/CCR7/CD25/CD127/CD95/CD27 separated CD4+ naive, central memory, regulatory and stem cell-like memory cells. Germline V gene sequence: CDR1 SNHLY, CDR2 FYNNEI. The V and J ends lost 4 bases and 7 bases respectively, with 19 bases between them. The CDR3 runs 15 residues. cDNA synthesis used the whole RNA isolate, giving expressed TCRB sequences. The data were produced by immunoSEQ multiplex PCR, yet TCRdb's version contains in-frame clones alone and is incomplete. The data show 600,000 or so clones, with about 14% seen just once and 0.035% to 0.045% held by the top ten. As concerns this clone: Its antigen remains unknown.

The rearrangement uses TRBV2 and TRBJ2-5; the D call may be TRBD1 or TRBD2 (5 bases each). What was sequenced was naive CD4+ T cells from blood. This receptor was obtained from a man younger than 35 with type 1 diabetes. The DNA of the CDR3 is TGTGCCAGCAGTGGAGGGGCAGAACCTCGCGGGACCCAGTACTTC. Its translation: CASSGGAEPRGTQYF.